The 32 T cell receptor beta chains below all came from one sample that was sequenced in a study of immune evolution from preneoplasia to lung adenocarcinoma. Here immunoSEQ multiplex PCR was the method, and the copy in TCRdb shows in-frame clones only, minus some. The table includes approximately 2,500 clones, approximately 39% detected once. The sequencing input was FFPE adjacent normal lung tissue. The receptors stem from a person between 55 and 80 years old with lung adenocarcinoma.

This clone is medium-sized within its sample. This chain uses TRBV18 with TRBJ1-5, with 11 bases fitting TRBD1. The CDR3 is 18 residues long. Germline assignment: CDR1 KGHSH and CDR2 LQKENI. V was pared by 3 bases and J by 0 bases, with 7 bases of the junction left unmatched. In nucleotides, the CDR3 is TGTGCCAGCTCACCGGGACAGGGGGGTTACGGTAGCAATCAGCCCCAGCATTTT. Protein: CASSPGQGGYGSNQPQHF.

There are a few counts of this clone. This chain links TRBV9 with TRBJ2-1; no firm D call. V lost 4 bases to trimming and J lost 0 bases, with 11 bases between them. The CDR3 loop spans 15 amino acids. In germline, CDR1 is SGDLS, CDR2 YYNGEE. CDR3 amino acids: CASSPDTGSYNEQFF. The CDR3 nucleotides are TGTGCCAGCAGCCCCGACACGGGCTCCTACAATGAGCAGTTCTTC.

The chain joins TRBV16 to TRBJ1-2; D gene unclear. This CDR3 contains 15 residues. The V end was cut by 2 bases, the J end by 1 base, with 11 bases between. Germline CDR1 KGHSY, CDR2 FQNENV. This chain's CDR3 is CASSQRPESNYGYTF. CDR3 DNA: TGTGCCAGCAGCCAACGGCCAGAAAGTAACTATGGCTACACCTTC.

In this sample, this clone turned up a few times. The DNA of the CDR3 is TGTGCCAGCAGCTTAGGAGGCAGCTATGGCTACACCTTC. It is translated as CASSLGGSYGYTF. The chain links TRBV7-6 to TRBJ1-2, with D hard to call. The germline V gene has CDR1 SGHVS and CDR2 FNYEAQ. This CDR3 region has 13 residues. Trimming removed 1 base from V and 4 bases from J, with 7 bases in between. Full variable domain (missing parts from reference TRBV7-6 and TRBJ1-2): GAGVSQSPRYKVTKRGQDVALRCDPISGHVSLYWYRQALGQGPEFLTYFNYEAQQDKSGLPNDRFSAERPEGSISTLTIQRTEQRDSAMYRCASSLGGSYGYTFGSGTRLTVV.

The gene calls are TRBV23-1 and TRBJ2-2, with 7 bases lining up with TRBD2. TRBV23-1 is marked as an open reading frame, function uncertain. V lost 4 bases to trimming and J lost 8 bases; unmatched junction nucleotides: 10. CDR3 length: 15 residues. The CDR3 DNA reads as TGCGCCAGCAGTCTACTAGCGCCAGTATTGGGGGAGCTGTTTTTT. It translates to CASSLLAPVLGELFF.

This rearrangement joins TRBV5-4 to TRBJ2-2, with TRBD2 matching over 8 bases. V was clipped by 4 bases and J by 5 bases; unmatched bases: 7. CDR3 length: 15 residues. Germline CDR1 is SGHNT and CDR2 is YYREEE (reference sequence). CDR3 DNA: TGTGCCAGCAGCGGGAGCGGGGGAAAGACCGGGGAGCTGTTTTTT. Residues: CASSGSGGKTGELFF.

J is TRBJ1-3 and V is TRBV19; D perhaps matches TRBD1 (6 bases). The CDR3 totals 13 residues. V was shortened by 7 bases and J by 3 bases, with 10 bases between the two germline ends. The V gene's germline CDR1 is LNHDA and CDR2 SQIVND (reference sequence). CDR3 sequence reads: CASNYRDGNTIYF. In DNA form, the CDR3 reads TGTGCCAGTAATTACAGGGATGGAAACACCATATATTTT. The full variable domain, rest sourced from reference TRBV19 and TRBJ1-3, is DGGITQSPKYLFRKEGQNVTLSCEQNLNHDAMYWYRQDPGQGLRLIYYSQIVNDFQKGDIAEGYSVSREKKESFPLTVTSAQKNPTAFYLCASNYRDGNTIYFGEGSWLTVV.

By share of the sample, this clone is hyperexpanded (1% or more). As DNA, the CDR3 is TGTGCCAGCAGCGACCGGGACACACGGGGGGAGCAGTTCTTC. This sequence encodes CASSDRDTRGEQFF. The chain is built from TRBV9 and TRBJ2-1; D may match TRBD1 or TRBD2 (6 bases each). The V end lost 3 bases, the J end lost 10 bases, and 17 bases lay between the germline ends. The CDR3 extends over 14 amino acids. Germline V gives CDR1 SGDLS, CDR2 YYNGEE.

The gene calls are TRBV28 and TRBJ2-3; 7 bases agree with TRBD1. CDR1 MDHEN and CDR2 SYDVKM come from the germline V gene. This CDR3 has 15 residues. The ends lost 5 bases at V and 1 base at J; junction bases unmatched: 6. CDR3 amino acids: CASSTPTGGTDTQYF. Here the CDR3 DNA reads TGTGCCAGCAGTACCCCTACAGGGGGCACAGATACGCAGTATTTT.

A few counts support this clone. The V gene is TRBV7-9, the J gene TRBJ2-5; unclear D gene. The V and J ends lost 5 bases and 1 base respectively, with 8 bases between them. The CDR3 is 13 amino acids. Germline lookup yields CDR1 SEHNR and CDR2 FQNEAQ (reference sequence). The CDR3 DNA reads TGTGCCAGCAGCCCCGCTAGCCAAGAGACCCAGTACTTC. This codes for CASSPASQETQYF.

The chain employs TRBV9 and TRBJ1-2; D perhaps matches TRBD1 (5 bases). There are 15 residues in the CDR3. CDR1 and CDR2 (germline): SGDLS, YYNGEE. Deletions cut 4 bases from V and 3 bases from J, with 16 bases between. The DNA for the CDR3 is TGTGCCAGCAGCCCAGACCCCGGGGCACACTATGGCTACACCTTC. This codes for CASSPDPGAHYGYTF.

The chain links TRBV5-4 to TRBJ2-2; D might be TRBD2 (6 bases). Trimming left V 6 bases short and J 3 bases short, with 12 bases between. Germline CDR1 reads SGHNT; CDR2 reads YYREEE (reference sequence). The CDR3 runs to 14 residues. Here the CDR3 DNA reads TGTGCCAGCATCATGGAGGGGTACACCGGGGAGCTGTTTTTT. This sequence encodes CASIMEGYTGELFF.

This clone appeared a few times. The chain employs TRBV4-1 and TRBJ1-4; D not certain. This CDR3 has 19 amino acids. V lost 1 base and J lost 0, with 18 bases in between. Germline V gene sequence: CDR1 MGHRA, CDR2 YSYEKL. DNA for the CDR3: TGCGCCAGCAGCCAAGGAGGTACAGCCCTTGTTACAACTAATGAAAAACTGTTTTTT. Protein sequence: CASSQGGTALVTTNEKLFF.

This clone was seen a handful of times. The chain uses TRBV5-6 and TRBJ1-2; D unclear. This CDR3 has 13 amino acids. V was cut by 0 bases and J by 7 bases, with 10 bases left in between. Germline V gene sequence: CDR1 SGHDT, CDR2 YYEEEE. CDR3 nucleotides: TGTGCCAGCAGCTTGGGTGGGCTCGGTGGCTACACCTTC. As protein: CASSLGGLGGYTF.

This clone was recorded a few times. V usage is TRBV6-1 and J usage is TRBJ2-7; D gene ambiguous. The ends were cut back, 5 bases at V and 5 bases at J, with 10 bases in the middle. Germline V gene lookup returns CDR1 MNHNS and CDR2 SASEGT. The CDR3 is 12 amino acids. The CDR3 reads CASSPRAHEQYF. In DNA form, the CDR3 reads TGTGCCAGCAGTCCCCGGGCCCACGAGCAGTACTTC.

A few counts support this clone. The chain has TRBV29-1 and TRBJ2-7; 7 bases agree with TRBD1. The V and J ends lost 3 bases and 3 bases, in that order; junction bases with no gene match: 2. The CDR3 consists of 12 residues. Germline-derived CDR1 and CDR2 are SQVTM and ANQGSEA. The DNA for the CDR3 is TGCAGCGTTGAGGGACAGCGCTACGAGCAGTACTTC. This codes for CSVEGQRYEQYF.

This clone was observed a few times. This chain uses TRBV6-6 with TRBJ2-7; no reliable D call. Germline lookup yields CDR1 MNHNY and CDR2 SVGAGI (reference sequence). Trimming stripped 6 bases from V and 4 bases from J, with 10 bases between. The CDR3 has 12 amino acids. This chain's CDR3 is CASRRSGYEQYF. CDR3 nucleotides: TGTGCCAGCAGGCGCTCCGGGTACGAGCAGTACTTC.

The J gene is TRBJ2-1, the V gene TRBV21-1. TRBV21-1 is flagged as a pseudogene. This CDR3 is built from 18 residues. The CDR3 nucleotides are TGTGCCAGCAGCCTGGGCGGCGACCGATACAGCTCCTACAATGAGCAGTTCTTC. Protein product: CASSLGGDRYSSYNEQFF.

This clone counts as large. V and J are TRBV7-9 and TRBJ1-1; D is undetermined. The CDR3 consists of 12 residues. Germline CDR1 reads SEHNR; CDR2 reads FQNEAQ (reference sequence). V was shortened by 1 base and J by 8 bases, with 8 bases between the two germline ends. CDR3 nucleotides: TGTGCCAGCAGCTTAGTGGGCGAGGAAGCTTTCTTT. Protein product: CASSLVGEEAFF.

This clone occurred a few times. This chain connects TRBV7-9 to TRBJ2-7; 11 bases are shared with TRBD2. After removal of 1 base from V and 2 bases from J, the junction contained 1 base not matched to a gene. CDR3 length equals 15 residues. The V gene's germline CDR1 is SEHNR and CDR2 FQNEAQ (reference sequence). CDR3 in amino acids: CASSLVSGRAYEQYF. CDR3 nucleotides: TGTGCCAGCAGCTTAGTTAGCGGGAGGGCCTACGAGCAGTACTTC.

This clone counts as medium-sized (0.01 to 0.1%). This sequence joins TRBV5-1 and TRBJ2-2; D is unresolved. There are 18 residues in the CDR3. Trimming took 4 bases from V and 0 from J, leaving 19 bases between them. Germline CDR1 and CDR2: SGHRS and YFSETQ. CDR3 amino acids: CASSPEQLARANTGELFF. DNA of the CDR3: TGCGCCAGCAGCCCGGAACAATTAGCCCGCGCGAACACCGGGGAGCTGTTTTTT.

The V call is TRBV7-2, the J call TRBJ1-1; D is unclear. The CDR3 has 13 residues. Germline values: CDR1 SGHTA, CDR2 FQGNSA. V was shortened by 4 bases and J by 3 bases, with 9 bases between the two germline ends. DNA of the CDR3: TGTGCCAGCAGCTCGTGGGGTTACACTGAAGCTTTCTTT. This codes for CASSSWGYTEAFF.

J is TRBJ1-3 and V is TRBV11-2; D gene uncertain. Per the germline V gene, CDR1 is SGHAT and CDR2 is FQNNGV. V was pared by 0 bases and J by 0 bases, with 15 bases between. CDR3 length equals 18 residues. Here the CDR3 reads CASSLESLGKGSGNTIYF. CDR3 sequence (DNA): TGTGCCAGCAGCTTAGAGTCTTTGGGGAAAGGCTCTGGAAACACCATATATTTT.

The chain employs TRBV7-2 and TRBJ2-5; 8 nucleotides line up with TRBD1. J gave up 5 bases and V 5 bases, and 7 bases lay outside the gene matches. The length of the CDR3 is 14 residues. Germline V gene data show CDR1 as SGHTA and CDR2 as FQGNSA. The CDR3: CASSRNRGKETQYF. CDR3 nucleotides: TGTGCCAGCAGCCGCAACAGGGGGAAGGAGACCCAGTACTTC.

The gene calls are TRBV30 and TRBJ2-1; D remains ambiguous. Germline V gives CDR1 GTSNPN, CDR2 SVGIG (reference sequence). The V gene lost 7 bases and the J gene lost 1 base, with 17 bases spanning the gap. This CDR3 is built from 15 residues. CDR3 DNA: TGTGCCTCGACACCGTGGGGTAGGTCCTACAATGAGCAGTTCTTC. Its protein is CASTPWGRSYNEQFF.

The chain couples TRBV2 to TRBJ1-5; D possibly corresponds to TRBD1 (5 bases). Germline V CDR1 and CDR2: SNHLY, FYNNEI. Trimming removed 3 bases from V and 3 bases from J, with 15 bases in between. This CDR3 has 16 residues. CDR3: CASSELNPTDNQPQHF. In DNA, the CDR3 is TGTGCCAGCAGTGAGCTCAACCCGACAGACAATCAGCCCCAGCATTTT.

This clone occurred a few times. The chain joins TRBV14 to TRBJ2-7, with D unclear. The CDR3 has 15 residues. V was clipped by 4 bases and J by 3 bases, with 16 bases between them. CDR1 and CDR2 from the germline V gene are SGHDN and FVKESK. CDR3 nucleotide sequence: TGTGCCAGCAGCCCGAACGAAGGCCCGATCTACGAGCAGTACTTC. It specifies CASSPNEGPIYEQYF. Full variable domain (rest looked up from reference TRBV14 and TRBJ2-7): EAGVTQFPSHSVIEKGQTVTLRCDPISGHDNLYWYRRVMGKEIKFLLHFVKESKQDESGMPNNRFLAERTGGTYSTLKVQPAELEDSGVYFCASSPNEGPIYEQYFGPGTRLTVT.

V gene TRBV5-1 combines with J gene TRBJ2-7; a weak D match, TRBD1 (5 bases). Looked up from germline, CDR1 is SGHRS and CDR2 is YFSETQ. V lost 2 bases and J lost 0, with 12 bases in between. The CDR3 consists of 15 residues. CDR3 nucleotides: TGCGCCAGCAGCTTAACAGGTTCCCTCTCCTACGAGCAGTACTTC. It codes for CASSLTGSLSYEQYF. Based on the CDR3 plus reference TRBV5-1 and TRBJ2-7, the full variable domain is KAGVTQTPRYLIKTRGQQVTLSCSPISGHRSVSWYQQTPGQGLQFLFEYFSETQRNKGNFPGRFSGRQFSNSRSEMNVSTLELGDSALYLCASSLTGSLSYEQYFGPGTRLTVT.

The chain uses TRBV30 and TRBJ1-1; TRBD1 might be the D (6 bases). V was trimmed by 5 bases and J by 6 bases, leaving 7 bases between them. Germline CDR1 and CDR2: GTSNPN and SVGIG (reference sequence). CDR3 length: 10 residues. CDR3 residues: CAWGQPEAFF. Here the CDR3 DNA reads TGTGCCTGGGGACAGCCTGAAGCTTTCTTT.

The chain uses TRBV7-2 and TRBJ1-6, with TRBD1 as a possible D gene (6 bases). The ends were cut back, 4 bases at V and 10 bases at J, with 11 bases in the middle. Germline loops: CDR1 SGHTA, CDR2 FQGNSA. The CDR3 covers 13 residues. CDR3 amino acids: CASSSDRRSPLHF. Written as DNA, the CDR3 is TGTGCCAGCAGCTCAGACAGGAGGTCACCCCTCCACTTT.

This clone showed up just a few times. Other DNA sequences from this sample encode an identical CDR3 as well. The genes are TRBV11-2 and TRBJ1-5, with no clear D. Germline CDR1 SGHAT, CDR2 FQNNGV. V was shortened by 1 base and J by 3 bases, with 4 bases between the two germline ends. The length of the CDR3 is 13 residues. Here the CDR3 reads CASSLVVNQPQHF. The CDR3 nucleotides read TGTGCCAGCAGCTTAGTGGTCAATCAGCCCCAGCATTTT.

This clone was seen more than once but under ten times. The rearrangement joins TRBV18 to TRBJ2-3, with TRBD2 identical over 10 bases. Germline V CDR1 and CDR2: KGHSH, LQKENI. The length of the CDR3 is 16 residues. V trimming: 3 bases; J trimming: 2 bases; junction bases outside the gene matches: 5. The CDR3 nucleotides are TGTGCCAGCTCACCCCCGGGACTAGCGAACACAGATACGCAGTATTTT. Protein: CASSPPGLANTDTQYF.